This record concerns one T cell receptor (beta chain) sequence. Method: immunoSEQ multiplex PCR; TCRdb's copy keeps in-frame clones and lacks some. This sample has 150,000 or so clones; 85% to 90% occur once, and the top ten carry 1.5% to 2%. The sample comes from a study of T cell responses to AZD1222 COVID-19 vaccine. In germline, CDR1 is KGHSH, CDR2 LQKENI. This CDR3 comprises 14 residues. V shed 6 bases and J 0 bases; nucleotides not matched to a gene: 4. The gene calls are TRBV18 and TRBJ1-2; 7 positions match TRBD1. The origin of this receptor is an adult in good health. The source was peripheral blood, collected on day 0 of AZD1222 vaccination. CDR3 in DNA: TGTGCCAGCTCTCAAGGGACAGCTAACTATGGCTACACCTTC. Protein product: CASSQGTANYGYTF.